The rows below give T cell receptor beta chains drawn from one sample of a study of T cell repertoires in cytomegalovirus infection. TCRdb reanalysed the reads using MiXCR and keeps one entry per CDR3 protein. The data show under 300,000 distinct CDR3 sequences, 20% to 25% seen once. The antigens for these receptors are not known. The material was cultured PBMCs, obtained from culture after CMV antigen stimulation. These receptors all stem from a human donor in good health (CMV status not recorded). Some clones in this sample may be carry-over from other donors' samples. Each CDR3 is given with its conserved first and last residue. The D gene is left open where the match is weak. Some rows mark clone size as missing; the rest say once, few, many or name a class of expanded clone.

size: .; V: TRBV24-1; J: TRBJ2-1; D: TRBD2; CDR3: CATSDFHGRRFF; DNA: TGTGCCACCAGTGATTTCCACGGGAGGAGGTTCTTC
size: .; V: TRBV7-9; J: TRBJ2-5; D: .; CDR3: CASSLANLNQETQYF; DNA: TGTGCCAGCAGCTTAGCGAACCTAAACCAAGAGACCCAGTACTTC
size: .; V: TRBV20-1; J: TRBJ2-3; D: TRBD2; CDR3: CSAPQAGGGTDTQYF; DNA: TGCAGTGCTCCGCAAGCGGGGGGGGGCACAGATACGCAGTATTTT
size: .; V: TRBV4-2; J: TRBJ1-4; D: .; CDR3: CASSQEQDNGNEKLFF; DNA: TGTGCCAGCAGCCAAGAACAAGATAATGGAAACGAAAAACTGTTTTTT
size: .; V: TRBV7-6; J: TRBJ2-1; D: .; CDR3: CASSLDGATYNEQFF; DNA: TGTGCCAGCAGCTTAGACGGGGCCACTTACAATGAGCAGTTCTTC
size: many; V: TRBV7-2; J: TRBJ2-1; D: TRBD2; CDR3: CASRGGVNEQFF; DNA: TGTGCCAGCAGGGGGGGGGTAAATGAGCAGTTCTTC
size: .; V: TRBV6-1; J: TRBJ2-3; D: TRBD1; CDR3: CASSLETGQGRDTQYF; DNA: TGTGCCAGCAGTTTAGAAACGGGACAGGGGAGAGATACGCAGTATTTT
size: many; V: TRBV7-2; J: TRBJ2-5; D: TRBD2; CDR3: CASSSWTSGYGETQYF; DNA: TGTGCCAGCAGCTCCTGGACTAGCGGGTATGGGGAGACCCAGTACTTC
size: .; V: TRBV7-2; J: TRBJ2-1; D: TRBD2; CDR3: CASSSRDYQFF; DNA: TGTGCCAGCAGCTCCCGGGACTACCAGTTCTTC
size: .; V: TRBV30; J: TRBJ1-6; D: .; CDR3: CAWSVLSGRSPLHF; DNA: TGTGCCTGGAGTGTTCTCAGTGGGAGGTCACCCCTCCACTTT
size: many; V: TRBV6-5; J: TRBJ1-6; D: .; CDR3: CASSYSIGGSSYNSPLHF; DNA: TGTGCCAGCAGTTACTCGATAGGGGGGAGCTCCTATAATTCACCCCTCCACTTT
size: many; V: TRBV29-1; J: TRBJ2-5; D: .; CDR3: CSVRGEETQYF; DNA: TGCAGCGTTAGAGGGGAAGAGACCCAGTACTTC
size: .; V: TRBV4-3; J: TRBJ2-3; D: .; CDR3: CASSQNRLDTQYF; DNA: TGCGCCAGCAGCCAAAATAGACTAGATACGCAGTATTTT
size: .; V: TRBV12-3/TRBV12-4; J: TRBJ1-1; D: .; CDR3: CASSLALGPGNTEAFF; DNA: TGTGCCAGCAGTTTAGCGCTAGGTCCCGGGAACACTGAAGCTTTCTTT
size: few; V: TRBV6-2/TRBV6-3; J: TRBJ2-7; D: .; CDR3: CASSSESPMFYEQYF; DNA: TGTGCCAGCAGTTCCGAGTCACCAATGTTTTACGAGCAGTACTTC
size: .; V: TRBV4-3; J: TRBJ2-1; D: .; CDR3: CASSPGYSNEQFF; DNA: TGCGCCAGCAGCCCCGGCTATAGCAATGAGCAGTTCTTC
size: .; V: TRBV20-1; J: TRBJ2-3; D: TRBD1; CDR3: CSALAPGQLSTDTQYF; DNA: TGCAGTGCTCTCGCCCCGGGACAGCTTAGCACAGATACGCAGTATTTT
size: .; V: TRBV29-1; J: TRBJ2-2; D: .; CDR3: CSVVGQFGELFF; DNA: TGCAGCGTTGTAGGACAGTTCGGGGAGCTGTTTTTT
size: few; V: TRBV5-6; J: TRBJ2-1; D: .; CDR3: CASSQGGRGEQFF; DNA: TGTGCCAGCAGCCAAGGGGGGAGGGGTGAGCAGTTCTTC
size: few; V: TRBV19; J: TRBJ2-2; D: .; CDR3: CASSITTNTGELFF; DNA: TGTGCCAGTAGCATAACTACGAACACCGGGGAGCTGTTTTTT
size: .; V: TRBV12-3/TRBV12-4; J: TRBJ2-5; D: .; CDR3: CASSLGTQETQYF; DNA: TGTGCCAGCAGTTTAGGGACCCAAGAGACCCAGTACTTC
size: once; V: TRBV10-2; J: TRBJ2-1; D: .; CDR3: CATRTWVANEQFF; DNA: TGCGCCACCAGGACCTGGGTCGCCAATGAGCAGTTCTTC
size: many; V: TRBV12-3/TRBV12-4; J: TRBJ1-1; D: .; CDR3: CASSLGWGKAPNTEAFF; DNA: TGTGCCAGCAGTTTGGGTTGGGGAAAGGCTCCGAACACTGAAGCTTTCTTT
size: many; V: TRBV7-2; J: TRBJ2-7; D: .; CDR3: CASSSDFSSYEQYF; DNA: TGTGCCAGCAGCTCGGACTTTTCCTCCTACGAGCAGTACTTC
size: few; V: TRBV12-3/TRBV12-4; J: TRBJ2-5; D: TRBD2; CDR3: CASRTSGSQETQYF; DNA: TGTGCCAGCAGGACTAGCGGGAGCCAAGAGACCCAGTACTTC
size: .; V: TRBV15; J: TRBJ2-1; D: .; CDR3: CATSTSQGIYNEQFF; DNA: TGTGCCACCAGCACCTCCCAGGGAATTTACAATGAGCAGTTCTTC
size: few; V: TRBV12-3/TRBV12-4; J: TRBJ1-1; D: .; CDR3: CASSWYGQLNTEAFF; DNA: TGTGCCAGCAGTTGGTATGGACAGCTGAACACTGAAGCTTTCTTT
size: .; V: TRBV2; J: TRBJ2-3; D: .; CDR3: CASTKGEDTQYF; DNA: TGTGCCAGCACCAAGGGTGAAGATACGCAGTATTTT
size: many; V: TRBV18; J: TRBJ2-3; D: .; CDR3: CASSPWGLETQYF; DNA: TGTGCCAGCTCACCATGGGGTTTAGAGACGCAGTATTTT
size: many; V: TRBV19; J: TRBJ1-1; D: TRBD1; CDR3: CASSIRGQGTEAFF; DNA: TGTGCCAGTAGTATTAGGGGACAGGGGACTGAAGCTTTCTTT
size: once; V: TRBV28; J: TRBJ2-4; D: .; CDR3: CASSFGGSKNIQYF; DNA: TGTGCCAGCAGTTTTGGGGGCTCTAAAAACATTCAGTACTTC
size: .; V: TRBV7-2; J: TRBJ1-2; D: TRBD1; CDR3: CASSLRDSFHYGYTF; DNA: TGTGCCAGCAGCTTAAGGGACAGCTTCCACTATGGCTACACCTTC
size: few; V: TRBV12-3/TRBV12-4; J: TRBJ2-1; D: .; CDR3: CASSFAVIEDEQFF; DNA: TGTGCCAGCAGTTTCGCCGTAATCGAGGATGAGCAGTTCTTC
size: .; V: TRBV24-1; J: TRBJ2-1; D: .; CDR3: CATSDTLPGRSYNEQFF; DNA: TGTGCTACCAGTGATACCCTCCCGGGACGGAGCTACAATGAGCAGTTCTTC
size: .; V: TRBV19; J: TRBJ1-3; D: TRBD1; CDR3: CASSSGTGGGNTIYF; DNA: TGTGCCAGTAGCTCCGGGACAGGGGGTGGAAACACCATATATTTT
size: .; V: TRBV27; J: TRBJ2-5; D: .; CDR3: CASRHLQETQYF; DNA: TGTGCCAGCAGACACCTGCAAGAGACCCAGTACTTC
size: few; V: TRBV4-1; J: TRBJ1-2; D: .; CDR3: CASSLPRVWQLSGYTF; DNA: TGCGCCAGCAGCCTACCACGGGTGTGGCAGCTTTCTGGCTACACCTTC
size: many; V: TRBV24-1; J: TRBJ1-2; D: .; CDR3: CATSSTDSHGYTF; DNA: TGTGCCACCAGTTCCACGGACAGCCATGGCTACACCTTC
size: many; V: TRBV7-3; J: TRBJ1-1; D: .; CDR3: CASSFSPGDTEAFF; DNA: TGTGCCAGCAGCTTCAGTCCAGGGGACACTGAAGCTTTCTTT
size: many; V: TRBV10-3; J: TRBJ2-1; D: .; CDR3: CAISEPLYNEQFF; DNA: TGTGCCATCAGTGAGCCACTATACAATGAGCAGTTCTTC
size: many; V: TRBV12-3/TRBV12-4; J: TRBJ1-1; D: .; CDR3: CASGSSADTEAFF; DNA: TGTGCCAGCGGTTCATCGGCGGACACTGAAGCTTTCTTT
size: many; V: TRBV7-2; J: TRBJ2-1; D: .; CDR3: CASSLELALNEQFF; DNA: TGTGCCAGCAGCTTAGAACTAGCACTCAATGAGCAGTTCTTC
size: few; V: TRBV20-1; J: TRBJ2-5; D: TRBD2; CDR3: CSVSPTVAGVQETQYF; DNA: TGCAGTGTGTCCCCGACAGTAGCGGGAGTGCAAGAGACCCAGTACTTC
size: few; V: TRBV7-2; J: TRBJ2-7; D: .; CDR3: CASSDLALGAYEQYF; DNA: TGTGCCAGCAGCGACCTAGCCCTAGGGGCCTACGAGCAGTACTTC
size: many; V: TRBV7-9; J: TRBJ2-1; D: TRBD2; CDR3: CASSVGLATVSNEQFF; DNA: TGTGCCAGCAGCGTGGGACTAGCTACGGTATCGAATGAGCAGTTCTTC
size: many; V: TRBV7-6; J: TRBJ2-3; D: .; CDR3: CASSLDREGLSTDTQYF; DNA: TGTGCCAGCAGCTTAGATCGCGAGGGCCTCTCCACAGATACGCAGTATTTT
size: .; V: TRBV18; J: TRBJ2-2; D: .; CDR3: CASSPRDGTGELFF; DNA: TGTGCCAGCTCACCAAGGGACGGTACCGGGGAGCTGTTTTTT
size: .; V: TRBV28; J: TRBJ2-3; D: .; CDR3: CASRSPGRSDTQYF; DNA: TGTGCCAGCAGGTCTCCGGGACGCTCAGATACGCAGTATTTT
size: .; V: TRBV7-8; J: TRBJ1-3; D: TRBD1; CDR3: CASSLTRTGSGNTIYF; DNA: TGTGCCAGCAGCTTAACTAGGACAGGGTCTGGAAACACCATATATTTT
size: many; V: TRBV7-9; J: TRBJ1-3; D: .; CDR3: CASRDLASGNTIYF; DNA: TGTGCCAGCAGAGACCTCGCCTCTGGAAACACCATATATTTT
size: .; V: TRBV7-6; J: TRBJ2-1; D: .; CDR3: CASSFGGNNEQFF; DNA: TGTGCCAGCAGCTTTGGGGGGAACAATGAGCAGTTCTTC
size: .; V: TRBV18; J: TRBJ2-3; D: .; CDR3: CASSPPVRQDTQYF; DNA: TGTGCCAGCTCACCACCGGTCAGACAAGATACGCAGTATTTT